This TCR beta chain was obtained from a study of OX40 agonist ivuxolimab in advanced cancers. The wider study: Ivuxolimab was administered intravenously to patients at 0.01 to 10 mg/kg every 2 weeks.

With respect to this clone: What it binds is unknown.

Assay: immunoSEQ multiplex PCR; the TCRdb copy retains only in-frame clones and omits some. The top ten clones hold around 6.6% of a sample with more than 75,000 clones, 80% to 90% of them seen once. Study-level results: More expanded clones were found, on average, in CD8+ than in CD4+ T cells. Low clonal expansion, among the lowest seen, marked partial responders at 0.1-3.0 mg/kg.

Per germline, CDR1 SGHDN and CDR2 FVKESK. Between the trimmed V and J ends, which lost 1 base and 3 bases, there was a span of 9 bases. The CDR3 is 14 residues long. This material consisted of CD4+ or CD8+ T cells sorted from blood, taken in a trial of the OX40 agonist ivuxolimab. The J gene is TRBJ1-2, the V gene TRBV14; D is ambiguous. The sequence was obtained from an adult with an advanced solid tumor such as melanoma, head and neck, liver or kidney cancer. DNA for the CDR3: TGTGCCAGCAGCCAAGGAATCGGCTACTATGGCTACACCTTC. Translation gives CASSQGIGYYGYTF.